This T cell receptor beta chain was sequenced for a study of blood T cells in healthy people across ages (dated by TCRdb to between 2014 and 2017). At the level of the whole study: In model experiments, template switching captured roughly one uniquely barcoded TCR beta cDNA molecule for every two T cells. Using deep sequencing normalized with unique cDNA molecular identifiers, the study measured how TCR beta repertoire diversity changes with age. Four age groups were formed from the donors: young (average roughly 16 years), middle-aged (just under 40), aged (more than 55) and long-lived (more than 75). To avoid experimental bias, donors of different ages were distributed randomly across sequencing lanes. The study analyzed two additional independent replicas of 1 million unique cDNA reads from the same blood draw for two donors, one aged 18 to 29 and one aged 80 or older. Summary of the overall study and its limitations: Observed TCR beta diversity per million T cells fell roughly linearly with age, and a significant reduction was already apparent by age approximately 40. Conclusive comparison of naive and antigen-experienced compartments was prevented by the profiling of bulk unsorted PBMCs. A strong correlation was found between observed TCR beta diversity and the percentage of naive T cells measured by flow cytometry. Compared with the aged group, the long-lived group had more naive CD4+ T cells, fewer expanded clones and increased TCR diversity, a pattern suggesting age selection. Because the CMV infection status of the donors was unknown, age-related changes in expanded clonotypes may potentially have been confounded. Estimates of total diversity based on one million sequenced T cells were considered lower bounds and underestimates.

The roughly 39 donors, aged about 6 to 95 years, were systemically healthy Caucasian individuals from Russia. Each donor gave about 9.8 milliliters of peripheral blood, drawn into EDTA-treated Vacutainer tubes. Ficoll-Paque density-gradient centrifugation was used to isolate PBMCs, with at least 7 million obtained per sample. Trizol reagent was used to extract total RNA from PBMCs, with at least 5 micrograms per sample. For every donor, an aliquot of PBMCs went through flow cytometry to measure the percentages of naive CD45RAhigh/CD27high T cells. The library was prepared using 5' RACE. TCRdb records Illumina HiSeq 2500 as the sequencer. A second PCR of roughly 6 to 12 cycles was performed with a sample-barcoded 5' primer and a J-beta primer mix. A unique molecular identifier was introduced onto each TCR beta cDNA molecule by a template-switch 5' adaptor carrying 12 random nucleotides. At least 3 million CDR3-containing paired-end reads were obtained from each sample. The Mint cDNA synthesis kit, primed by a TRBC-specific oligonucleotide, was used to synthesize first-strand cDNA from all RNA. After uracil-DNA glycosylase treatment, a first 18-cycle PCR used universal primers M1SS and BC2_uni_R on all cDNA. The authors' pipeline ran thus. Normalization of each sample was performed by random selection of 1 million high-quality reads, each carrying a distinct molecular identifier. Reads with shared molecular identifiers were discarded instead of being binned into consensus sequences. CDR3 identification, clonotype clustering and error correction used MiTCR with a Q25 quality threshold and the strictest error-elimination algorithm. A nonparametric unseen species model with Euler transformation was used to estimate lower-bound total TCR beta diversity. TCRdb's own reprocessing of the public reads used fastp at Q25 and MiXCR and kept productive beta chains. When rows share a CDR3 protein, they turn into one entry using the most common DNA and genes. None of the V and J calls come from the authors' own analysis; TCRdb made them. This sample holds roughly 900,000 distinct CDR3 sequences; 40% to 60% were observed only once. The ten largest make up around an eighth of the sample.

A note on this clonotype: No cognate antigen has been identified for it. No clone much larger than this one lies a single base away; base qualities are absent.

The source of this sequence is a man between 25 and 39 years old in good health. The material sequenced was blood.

The nucleotide sequence is TGCGCCAGCAGCCGAGTAGATATGAGGGGCGCGTATGGCTACACCTTC. It translates as CASSRVDMRGAYGYTF. The V gene is TRBV4-1 and the J gene is TRBJ1-2; TRBD1 could be the D gene, as 5 bases match. The CDR3, cysteine through phenylalanine, is 16 amino acids long. The read is trimmed to its CDR3 DNA, 48 bases read in frame from base 1. V drops 4 bases and J drops 5 bases, leaving 20 bases in between. Via the germline V gene, CDR1 is MGHRA and CDR2 YSYEKL.